These T cell receptor beta chains were read from a single sample in a study of regulatory dendritic cells for organ transplantation. Produced via immunoSEQ multiplex PCR; TCRdb's table is partial and in-frame only. The data contain about 11,000 clones, 75% of them singletons. These receptors' antigens are unknown. Source material: memory CD4+ T cells from blood cultured with regulatory dendritic cells. Receptors were obtained from a human donor in good health. The CDR3 runs from the conserved cysteine through the conserved F or W. Fields, in order: D gene, J gene, clone size, V gene, CDR3 length, CDR3 DNA, CDR3 protein. D genes are given only for firm matches. Clone size is shown for a subset of rows, as once, few, many or a class of expanded clone.

d_gene: NA; j_gene: TRBJ1-2; abundance: NA; v_gene: TRBV11-2; len: 13; CDR3nt: TGTGCCAGCAGCTTAACCCTAGACTATGGCTACACCTTC; CDR3aa: CASSLTLDYGYTF
d_gene: NA; j_gene: TRBJ2-1; abundance: NA; v_gene: TRBV11-2; len: 12; CDR3nt: TGTGCCAGCAGCTCACCTACCTATGAGCAGTTCTTC; CDR3aa: CASSSPTYEQFF
d_gene: TRBD1; j_gene: TRBJ1-4; abundance: NA; v_gene: TRBV6-5; len: 15; CDR3nt: TGTGCCAGCAGTTACAGGACAGGGGAATCTGAAAAACTGTTTTTT; CDR3aa: CASSYRTGESEKLFF
d_gene: TRBD1; j_gene: TRBJ2-7; abundance: NA; v_gene: TRBV7-2; len: 14; CDR3nt: TGTGCCAGCAGCTTAGGGACAGGATACTACGAGCAGTACTTC; CDR3aa: CASSLGTGYYEQYF
d_gene: TRBD1; j_gene: TRBJ1-4; abundance: NA; v_gene: TRBV5-1; len: 15; CDR3nt: TGCGCCAGCAGCTTGCAGGGGGCGCAGAATGAAAAACTGTTTTTT; CDR3aa: CASSLQGAQNEKLFF
d_gene: TRBD1; j_gene: TRBJ1-1; abundance: NA; v_gene: TRBV7-2; len: 14; CDR3nt: TGTGCCAGCAGCTTACAGGGGGCAATCACTGAAGCTTTCTTT; CDR3aa: CASSLQGAITEAFF
d_gene: TRBD1; j_gene: TRBJ1-6; abundance: few; v_gene: TRBV2; len: 16; CDR3nt: TGTGCCAGCAGTGAGATTGGGACAGGGAATAATTCACCCCTCCACTTT; CDR3aa: CASSEIGTGNNSPLHF
d_gene: TRBD1; j_gene: TRBJ2-3; abundance: NA; v_gene: TRBV11-3; len: 12; CDR3nt: TGTGCCAGCAGCCAGGGACAGGGAACGCAGTATTTT; CDR3aa: CASSQGQGTQYF
d_gene: TRBD2; j_gene: TRBJ2-3; abundance: NA; v_gene: TRBV2; len: 14; CDR3nt: TGTGCCAGCAGACTAGCGGGGGGGGCGGATACGCAGTATTTT; CDR3aa: CASRLAGGADTQYF
d_gene: NA; j_gene: TRBJ2-7; abundance: NA; v_gene: TRBV27; len: 13; CDR3nt: TGTGCCAGCAGGCTCCAGGGGACGGGCGAGCAGTACTTC; CDR3aa: CASRLQGTGEQYF
d_gene: TRBD2; j_gene: TRBJ2-7; abundance: NA; v_gene: TRBV7-7; len: 15; CDR3nt: TGTGCCAGCAGCCCTTCATCCGGGCCGGGGGGGGAGCAGTACTTC; CDR3aa: CASSPSSGPGGEQYF
d_gene: TRBD2; j_gene: TRBJ2-5; abundance: once; v_gene: TRBV6-6; len: 15; CDR3nt: TGTGCCAGCAGAAAAAGCGGGGGGGCCAGCGAGACCCAGTACTTC; CDR3aa: CASRKSGGASETQYF
d_gene: NA; j_gene: TRBJ1-6; abundance: NA; v_gene: TRBV7-2; len: 13; CDR3nt: TGTGCCAGCAGCCTCAAGGGGGATTCACCCCTCCACTTT; CDR3aa: CASSLKGDSPLHF
d_gene: NA; j_gene: TRBJ1-1; abundance: NA; v_gene: TRBV2; len: 14; CDR3nt: TGTGCCAGCAGTGAATCAGGGATAAACACTGAAGCTTTCTTT; CDR3aa: CASSESGINTEAFF
d_gene: TRBD2; j_gene: TRBJ2-3; abundance: NA; v_gene: TRBV2; len: 15; CDR3nt: TGTGCCAGCAGTGGGGGTAGCGGGGTCACAGATACGCAGTATTTT; CDR3aa: CASSGGSGVTDTQYF
d_gene: NA; j_gene: TRBJ1-3; abundance: NA; v_gene: TRBV5-4; len: 15; CDR3nt: TGTGCCAGCAGCTTGGCAGGGGTCGCCGGAAACACCATATATTTT; CDR3aa: CASSLAGVAGNTIYF
d_gene: TRBD2; j_gene: TRBJ2-3; abundance: NA; v_gene: TRBV19; len: 14; CDR3nt: TGTGCCAGTAGCCAAGCGGGGGGGAAAGATACGCAGTATTTT; CDR3aa: CASSQAGGKDTQYF
d_gene: NA; j_gene: TRBJ1-4; abundance: NA; v_gene: TRBV6-5; len: 14; CDR3nt: TGTGCCACCCACGAGGGGGGGAAGGGGGAAAAACTGTTTTTT; CDR3aa: CATHEGGKGEKLFF
d_gene: NA; j_gene: TRBJ1-2; abundance: NA; v_gene: TRBV7-2; len: 15; CDR3nt: TGTGCCAGCATCCTAGGCCCGCAAGCTAACTATGGCTACACCTTC; CDR3aa: CASILGPQANYGYTF
d_gene: NA; j_gene: TRBJ2-3; abundance: NA; v_gene: TRBV11-2; len: 15; CDR3nt: TGTGCCAGCAGCTTGCGCGGGATCACAACAGATACGCAGTATTTT; CDR3aa: CASSLRGITTDTQYF
d_gene: NA; j_gene: TRBJ2-2; abundance: NA; v_gene: TRBV11-3; len: 14; CDR3nt: TGTGCCAGCAGATACGTCACCGGCACCGGGGAGCTGTTTTTT; CDR3aa: CASRYVTGTGELFF
d_gene: TRBD1; j_gene: TRBJ1-2; abundance: NA; v_gene: TRBV5-6; len: 14; CDR3nt: TGTGCCAGCAGGCCCGACAGGGGGCTCTATGGCTACACCTTC; CDR3aa: CASRPDRGLYGYTF
d_gene: TRBD2; j_gene: TRBJ2-2; abundance: NA; v_gene: TRBV7-3; len: 16; CDR3nt: TGTGCCAGCAGCCGCTCCCTAGCGGGGGGGTCTGGGGAGCTGTTTTTT; CDR3aa: CASSRSLAGGSGELFF
d_gene: TRBD1; j_gene: TRBJ2-5; abundance: NA; v_gene: TRBV10-3; len: 15; CDR3nt: TGTGCCATCAGTGTGGAGACAGGGCCACAAGAGACCCAGTACTTC; CDR3aa: CAISVETGPQETQYF
d_gene: NA; j_gene: TRBJ2-7; abundance: NA; v_gene: TRBV13; len: 15; CDR3nt: TGTGCCAGCAGCCCCTCGGACAGACACTCCTACGAGCAGTACTTC; CDR3aa: CASSPSDRHSYEQYF
d_gene: NA; j_gene: TRBJ2-3; abundance: NA; v_gene: TRBV5-6; len: 14; CDR3nt: TGTGCCAGCAGCTTGAGTTTCGGGGGTGATACGCAGTATTTT; CDR3aa: CASSLSFGGDTQYF
d_gene: NA; j_gene: TRBJ1-5; abundance: NA; v_gene: TRBV11-2; len: 18; CDR3nt: TGTGCCAGCAGCTTAGGGGGGCGCGGAATATATAGCAATCAGCCCCAGCATTTT; CDR3aa: CASSLGGRGIYSNQPQHF
d_gene: NA; j_gene: TRBJ1-3; abundance: NA; v_gene: TRBV11-2; len: 13; CDR3nt: TGTGCCAGCAGCTCCACCCAGAGGGACACCATATATTTT; CDR3aa: CASSSTQRDTIYF
d_gene: TRBD1; j_gene: TRBJ1-2; abundance: NA; v_gene: TRBV15; len: 15; CDR3nt: TGTGCCACCAGCACGGGGGGGACAGGGGGCGGCGGCTACACCTTC; CDR3aa: CATSTGGTGGGGYTF
d_gene: NA; j_gene: TRBJ2-4; abundance: NA; v_gene: TRBV7-2; len: 13; CDR3nt: TGTGCCAGCAGCTTAGGGTTAGAAAACATTCAGTACTTC; CDR3aa: CASSLGLENIQYF
d_gene: TRBD2; j_gene: TRBJ2-6; abundance: NA; v_gene: TRBV6-1; len: 18; CDR3nt: TGTGCCAGCAGTGAACAGGGAGGGGTGGCGGCTGGGGCCAACGTCCTGACTTTC; CDR3aa: CASSEQGGVAAGANVLTF
d_gene: TRBD1; j_gene: TRBJ2-7; abundance: NA; v_gene: TRBV18; len: 14; CDR3nt: TGTGCCAGCTCTACCACGGGACAGGGCTACGAGCAGTACTTC; CDR3aa: CASSTTGQGYEQYF